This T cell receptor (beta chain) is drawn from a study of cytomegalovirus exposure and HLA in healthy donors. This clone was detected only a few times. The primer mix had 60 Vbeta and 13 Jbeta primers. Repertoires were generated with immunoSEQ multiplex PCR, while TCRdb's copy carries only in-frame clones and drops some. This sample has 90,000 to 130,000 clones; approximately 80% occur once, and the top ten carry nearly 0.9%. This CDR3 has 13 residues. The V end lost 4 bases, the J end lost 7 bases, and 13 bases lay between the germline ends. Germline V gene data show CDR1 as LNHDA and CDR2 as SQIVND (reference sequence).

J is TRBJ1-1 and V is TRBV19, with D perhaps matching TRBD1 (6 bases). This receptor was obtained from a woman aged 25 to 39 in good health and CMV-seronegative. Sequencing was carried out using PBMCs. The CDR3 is CASSTQGYGEAFF. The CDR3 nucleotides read TGTGCCAGTAGTACCCAGGGGTACGGTGAAGCTTTCTTT.